One and the same sample provided the 30 T cell receptor beta chains below, sequenced in a study of T cells in Graves' hyperthyroidism and ophthalmopathy. Researchers amplified the TCR beta CDR3 regions from RNA transcripts. Initially, a first-round RT-PCR of the TCR CDR3 employed the HTBI primer set. TCRdb independently ran MiXCR on the multiplex PCR reads; one entry per CDR3 protein. Among 500,000 to 650,000 distinct CDR3 sequences, roughly 15% were seen once, and the ten largest hold about an eighth. The sequencing sample was made of blood. The receptors here all came from a woman aged 45-65 years with Graves' ophthalmopathy.

This rearrangement joins TRBV20-1 to TRBJ2-7, with TRBD2 matching 9 bases. In germline, CDR1 is DFQATT, CDR2 SNEGSKA (reference sequence). Trimming cost V 0 bases and J 4 bases; bases outside gene matches: 7. The CDR3 spans 15 residues. CDR3 in amino acids: CSARDFRLAEYEQYF. The CDR3 DNA reads TGCAGTGCTAGAGATTTCAGACTAGCGGAATACGAGCAGTACTTC.

This sequence joins TRBV12-3 or TRBV12-4 and TRBJ1-5; 9 bases agree with TRBD1. V was pared by 3 bases and J by 7 bases, with 4 bases of the junction left unmatched. This CDR3 comprises 14 residues. DNA for the CDR3: TGTGCCAGCAGTTTCGGGACAGGGAGACAGCCCCAGCATTTT. Translation gives CASSFGTGRQPQHF.

The table lists this clonotype with many counts. The V and J genes are TRBV27 and TRBJ1-1; the D gene is possibly TRBD1 (6 bases). CDR1 is MNHEY, CDR2 SMNVEV, per germline (reference sequence). There are 13 residues in the CDR3. The V gene lost 6 bases and the J gene lost 4 bases, with 12 bases spanning the gap. The DNA for the CDR3 is TGTGCCAGCAGGTGTACAGGGTGCACTGAAGCTTTCTTT. Its protein product is CASRCTGCTEAFF.

This clonotype appeared a few times. The chain combines TRBV12-3 or TRBV12-4 with TRBJ2-5; no firm D call. This CDR3 region has 17 residues. Trimming shortened V by 2 bases and J by 3 bases, and 19 bases separated the two germline ends. CDR3 DNA sequence: TGTGCCAGCAGTTTAAACCGCCCGGGTAGCAGCGAAGAGACCCAGTACTTC. Amino acids: CASSLNRPGSSEETQYF.

This clonotype was recorded a few times. The chain carries TRBV6-1 and TRBJ2-3; unclear D gene. CDR1 is MNHNS and CDR2 is SASEGT in the germline V gene. CDR3 length equals 12 residues. V was clipped by 11 bases and J by 1 base, with 10 bases between them. CDR3 region: CASAQGTDTQYF. The CDR3 coding sequence is TGTGCCTCGGCACAAGGCACAGATACGCAGTATTTT.

The V and J genes are TRBV29-1 and TRBJ1-1; tentatively, D is TRBD1 (6 bases). The CDR3 sequence is 12 residues long. Germline CDR1 is SQVTM and CDR2 is ANQGSEA. Trimming took off 3 bases at V and 10 bases at J, with 15 bases between the two ends. The CDR3 DNA is TGCAGCGTTGAGAGTGAGGGGGTGAGAGCTTTCTTT. Protein product: CSVESEGVRAFF.

The chain employs TRBV20-1 and TRBJ1-3, with unresolved D. Trimming removed 0 bases at V and 3 bases at J, with 15 bases between. This CDR3 region has 16 residues. The germline V gene has CDR1 DFQATT and CDR2 SNEGSKA (reference sequence). The CDR3 region is CSARDYDTSGGNTIYF. CDR3 DNA: TGCAGTGCTAGAGACTACGATACCTCCGGTGGAAACACCATATATTTT.

This clonotype was picked up many times. The chain carries TRBV3-1 and TRBJ1-5; no clear D. This CDR3 spans 15 amino acids. V was shortened by 0 bases and J by 0 bases, with 6 bases between the two germline ends. Germline loops: CDR1 LGHDT, CDR2 YNNKEL (reference sequence). Written as DNA, the CDR3 is TGTGCCAGCAGCCAAGAAGGGAATAGCAATCAGCCCCAGCATTTT. This codes for CASSQEGNSNQPQHF.

This clonotype was observed at least ten times. The V gene is TRBV6-5, the J gene TRBJ2-7; D possibly corresponds to TRBD1 (5 bases). The V and J ends lost 2 bases and 1 base respectively, with 9 bases between them. Germline assignment: CDR1 MNHEY and CDR2 SVGAGI. This CDR3 is built from 14 residues. The CDR3 is CASSYGAVSYEQYF. CDR3 nucleotide sequence: TGTGCCAGCAGTTACGGGGCAGTATCCTACGAGCAGTACTTC.

This clonotype was found a few times. The chain has TRBV12-3 or TRBV12-4 and TRBJ2-1; 8 nucleotides align to TRBD2. The CDR3 has 12 residues. The V segment lost 6 bases and the J segment 5 bases; nucleotides outside the gene matches: 0. The DNA of the CDR3 is TGTGCCAGCAGGACTAGCGACAATGAGCAGTTCTTC. It translates to CASRTSDNEQFF.

This clonotype was recorded at least ten times. The CDR3 DNA is TGTGCCAGCAGGGACACACACTACGAGCAGTACTTC. It specifies CASRDTHYEQYF. The V gene is TRBV2, the J gene TRBJ2-7; the D gene is possibly TRBD1 (5 bases). V lost 6 bases to trimming and J lost 3 bases, with 9 bases between them. This CDR3 spans 12 amino acids. Germline V CDR1 and CDR2: SNHLY, FYNNEI.

J is TRBJ1-2 and V is TRBV5-1; tentative D call: TRBD1 (6 bases). The V and J ends lost 0 bases and 3 bases respectively, with 12 bases between them. The CDR3 is 15 amino acids. Germline lookup yields CDR1 SGHRS and CDR2 YFSETQ. The CDR3 spells CASSLGSGADYGYTF. CDR3 nucleotides: TGCGCCAGCAGCTTGGGTTCAGGGGCTGACTATGGCTACACCTTC.

This clonotype was counted at least ten times. The chain uses TRBV5-1 and TRBJ1-1, with TRBD1 identical over 7 bases. The CDR3 covers 14 residues. Germline CDR1 reads SGHRS; CDR2 reads YFSETQ. Trimming removed 3 bases from V and 3 bases from J; junction bases left unmatched: 5. The CDR3 loop is CASSYRQGDTEAFF. The DNA of the CDR3 is TGCGCCAGCAGCTACAGACAGGGAGACACTGAAGCTTTCTTT.

This clonotype came up many times. The V call is TRBV20-1, the J call TRBJ2-7; the match to TRBD1 covers 7 bases. V shed 3 bases, J shed 2 bases, and the junction held 7 bases outside the gene matches. This CDR3 region has 14 residues. CDR1 DFQATT and CDR2 SNEGSKA come from the germline V gene (reference sequence). The CDR3 region is CSARRTGKPYEQYF. CDR3 DNA sequence: TGCAGTGCTAGGAGGACAGGAAAGCCCTACGAGCAGTACTTC.

The chain combines TRBV29-1 with TRBJ2-2; 7 bases map to TRBD1. V dropped 5 bases and J dropped 1; count of bases not matched to a gene: 7. The V gene's germline CDR1 is SQVTM and CDR2 ANQGSEA. The length of the CDR3 is 15 residues. CDR3 in amino acids: CSVLVQGRNTGELFF. CDR3 in DNA: TGCAGCGTTTTAGTACAGGGGAGGAACACCGGGGAGCTGTTTTTT.

Ten or more counts support this clonotype. CDR3 region: CASTRYYGYTF. As DNA, the CDR3 is TGTGCCAGCACGCGGTACTATGGCTACACCTTC. V gene TRBV2 combines with J gene TRBJ1-2; the D is unclear. This CDR3 contains 11 residues. V dropped 7 bases and J dropped 3 bases, with 6 bases sitting between them. Per the germline V gene, CDR1 is SNHLY and CDR2 is FYNNEI.

Ten or more counts support this clonotype. The rearrangement uses TRBV5-5 and TRBJ2-1; either TRBD1 or TRBD2 may fit D (6 bases each). Germline V gene data show CDR1 as SGHKS and CDR2 as YYEKEE (reference sequence). The CDR3 spans 13 residues. Trimming removed 0 bases from V and 9 bases from J, with 10 bases in between. The CDR3 loop reads CASSLGGAVEQFF. The CDR3 DNA reads as TGTGCCAGCAGCTTGGGGGGGGCGGTTGAGCAGTTCTTC.

This clonotype has at least ten counts. The rearrangement uses TRBV7-6 and TRBJ2-1; D unclear. Trimming removed 5 bases from V and 0 bases from J, with 14 bases in between. Germline V gene lookup returns CDR1 SGHVS and CDR2 FNYEAQ. CDR3 length: 16 amino acids. As DNA, the CDR3 is TGTGCCAGCAGCCCTCGGGCGGCTAGCTCCTACAATGAGCAGTTCTTC. Amino acids: CASSPRAASSYNEQFF. Looking up the rest from reference TRBV7-6 and TRBJ2-1 gives the full variable domain: GAGVSQSPRYKVTKRGQDVALRCDPISGHVSLYWYRQALGQGPEFLTYFNYEAQQDKSGLPNDRFSAERPEGSISTLTIQRTEQRDSAMYRCASSPRAASSYNEQFFGPGTRLTVL.

This clonotype was detected many times. The chain carries TRBV20-1 and TRBJ2-1, with TRBD2 identical over 8 bases. J was trimmed by 2 bases and V by 0 bases; bases with no gene match: 0. Germline CDR1 and CDR2: DFQATT and SNEGSKA (reference sequence). The CDR3 totals 14 residues. The CDR3 loop reads CSARELAAYNEQFF. The CDR3 nucleotides are TGCAGTGCTAGAGAACTAGCGGCCTACAATGAGCAGTTCTTC.

The chain employs TRBV29-1 and TRBJ2-7; D may be TRBD1 (6 bases). CDR1 and CDR2 (germline): SQVTM, ANQGSEA. V lost 7 bases to trimming and J lost 3 bases, with 13 bases between them. This CDR3 has 12 residues. The CDR3 here is CSGRRTDYEQYF. CDR3 nucleotides: TGCAGCGGGAGAAGGACAGACTACGAGCAGTACTTC.

The chain couples TRBV11-3 to TRBJ2-7; 8 bases fit TRBD2. CDR3 size: 15 residues. The germline CDR1 and CDR2 sequences are SGHNT and YENEEA. V shed 6 bases, J shed 1 base, and the junction held 8 bases outside the gene matches. In nucleotides, the CDR3 is TGTGCCAGCAGACGGGGGGGGGGGTTTTCCTACGAGCAGTACTTC. Its translation is CASRRGGGFSYEQYF.

This clonotype was detected a few times. This sequence joins TRBV20-1 and TRBJ2-7; D remains unclear. Germline CDR1 is DFQATT and CDR2 is SNEGSKA (reference sequence). V was clipped by 0 bases and J by 0 bases, with 15 bases between them. This CDR3 is 16 amino acids long. CDR3 sequence: CSARDFAATYSYEQYF. As DNA, the CDR3 is TGCAGTGCTAGAGATTTTGCAGCCACTTACTCCTACGAGCAGTACTTC.

The chain uses TRBV18 and TRBJ1-5, with 11 bases identical to TRBD1. CDR1 is KGHSH, CDR2 LQKENI, per germline. CDR3 length equals 16 residues. With V trimmed by 2 bases and J by 3 bases, 3 bases remained unmatched. As DNA, the CDR3 is TGTGCCAGCTCACCAGGACAGGGGGCAATCAATCAGCCCCAGCATTTT. It codes for CASSPGQGAINQPQHF.

This clonotype showed up many times. The chain recombines TRBV18 with TRBJ1-1; 7 bases match TRBD1. V gave up 3 bases and J gave up 6 bases; unmatched junction bases: 10. Germline CDR1 reads KGHSH; CDR2 reads LQKENI. The CDR3 spans 15 residues. CDR3 loop: CASSPSSRGDSEAFF. The CDR3 DNA is TGTGCCAGCTCACCTTCGTCCAGGGGGGATTCTGAAGCTTTCTTT.

This clonotype turned up a few times. The chain has TRBV7-9 and TRBJ2-2; 7 bases line up with TRBD2. Germline loops: CDR1 SEHNR, CDR2 FQNEAQ (reference sequence). The V segment lost 0 bases and the J segment 6 bases; nucleotides outside the gene matches: 4. This CDR3 contains 15 residues. The CDR3 nucleotides are TGTGCCAGCAGCTTAGCTTGGGAGGGCTCCGGGGAGCTGTTTTTT. Translation: CASSLAWEGSGELFF.

This clonotype was seen repeatedly, ten times or more. This chain joins TRBV18 and TRBJ1-2; possible D gene TRBD1, 6 bases. From germline, CDR1 is KGHSH and CDR2 LQKENI. V lost 6 bases and J 2 bases, leaving 16 bases between the germline ends. There are 15 residues in the CDR3. CDR3 in DNA: TGTGCCAGCTCCCCGGGCAGGGGCGACAACTATGGCTACACCTTC. This codes for CASSPGRGDNYGYTF.

As for this clonotype: A much bigger clone sits one base away, suggesting this may be a read error. This sequence joins TRBV13 and TRBJ1-1; possibly TRBD1 for D (5 bases). This CDR3 is 14 amino acids long. Germline V lookup: CDR1 PRHDT, CDR2 FYEKMQ (reference sequence). Trimming cost V 0 bases and J 4 bases, with 9 bases left between them. This chain's CDR3 is CASSLGLGGTEAFF. The DNA for the CDR3 is TGTGCCAGCAGCTTAGGGCTGGGGGGCACTGAAGCTTTCTTT. Based on the CDR3 plus reference TRBV13 and TRBJ1-1, the full variable domain is AAGVIQSPRHLIKEKRETATLKCYPIPRHDTVYWYQQGPGQDPQFLISFYEKMQSDKGSIPDRFSAQQFSDYHSELNMSSLELGDSALYFCASSLGLGGTEAFFGQGTRLTVV.

This clonotype was detected ten times or more. The chain recombines TRBV11-2 with TRBJ2-4; D ambiguous. Germline lookup yields CDR1 SGHAT and CDR2 FQNNGV. The germline V and J ends were trimmed by 0 bases and 5 bases, with 5 bases remaining between them. The CDR3 covers 13 residues. CDR3: CASSLDLQNIQYF. The CDR3 bases are TGTGCCAGCAGCTTAGATCTCCAAAACATTCAGTACTTC.

This clonotype was counted ten times or more. The chain carries TRBV6-1 and TRBJ2-1; 7 nucleotides match TRBD1. This CDR3 contains 15 residues. V trimming: 5 bases; J trimming: 4 bases; junction bases outside the gene matches: 8. In germline, CDR1 is MNHNS, CDR2 SASEGT. The DNA for the CDR3 is TGTGCCAGCAGTCGGGACAGCTTAAGATACAATGAGCAGTTCTTC. Protein product: CASSRDSLRYNEQFF.

This clonotype has at least ten counts. The chain has TRBV7-8 and TRBJ2-6, with no clear D. Germline V gene data show CDR1 as SGHVS and CDR2 as FQNEAQ. The ends were cut back, 0 bases at V and 0 bases at J, with 9 bases in the middle. The CDR3 contains 17 residues. The CDR3 DNA follows: TGTGCCAGCAGCTTAGCCCCGGCTACCTCTGGGGCCAACGTCCTGACTTTC. It encodes CASSLAPATSGANVLTF.